The 30 T cell receptor beta chains reported below all come from one sample, sequenced in a study of shared clonotypes between healthy human individuals. Method: immunoSEQ multiplex PCR; TCRdb's copy keeps in-frame clones and lacks some. The sample carries fewer than 200,000 clones, approximately 61% recorded once. Sequencing used memory CD4+ T cells sorted from blood. Specified subset: CD45RA-negative fraction. The source of these receptors is a man younger than 40 in good health.

V is TRBV14 and J is TRBJ2-7; 7 nucleotides match TRBD2. V was pared by 4 bases and J by 6 bases, with 9 bases of the junction left unmatched. From germline, CDR1 is SGHDN and CDR2 FVKESK. The CDR3 is 14 amino acids. CDR3 nucleotides: TGTGCCAGCAGCCCCAGGACGGGGGGAGCCGAGCAGTACTTC. Its protein is CASSPRTGGAEQYF. Using reference TRBV14 and TRBJ2-7 for the parts outside the CDR3, the full variable domain is EAGVTQFPSHSVIEKGQTVTLRCDPISGHDNLYWYRRVMGKEIKFLLHFVKESKQDESGMPNNRFLAERTGGTYSTLKVQPAELEDSGVYFCASSPRTGGAEQYFGPGTRLTVT.

The chain links TRBV5-1 to TRBJ2-7; 12 nucleotides line up with TRBD2. Germline-derived CDR1 and CDR2 are SGHRS and YFSETQ. After removal of 2 bases from V and 2 bases from J, the junction contained 2 bases not matched to a gene. The CDR3 totals 15 residues. CDR3: CASSFRLAGAYEQYF. CDR3 in DNA: TGCGCCAGCAGCTTCCGACTAGCGGGAGCCTACGAGCAGTACTTC.

The rearrangement joins TRBV6-6 to TRBJ1-5, with 8 nucleotides matching TRBD1. The length of the CDR3 is 16 residues. V shed 5 bases and J 3 bases; nucleotides not matched to a gene: 9. Germline CDR1 is MNHNY and CDR2 is SVGAGI (reference sequence). The CDR3 loop reads CASSRQGRTFNQPQHF. The CDR3 DNA reads TGTGCCAGCAGTCGACAGGGGCGAACCTTCAATCAGCCCCAGCATTTT.

V is TRBV18 and J is TRBJ1-1; 7 bases map to TRBD1. V shed 0 bases, J shed 8 bases, and the junction held 12 bases outside the gene matches. The CDR3 runs 16 residues. CDR1 KGHSH and CDR2 LQKENI come from the germline V gene. CDR3 nucleotides: TGTGCCAGCTCACCACCGGCCGGGGACAGTATGCTAGAAGCTTTCTTT. Residues: CASSPPAGDSMLEAFF.

The V call is TRBV7-9, the J call TRBJ1-5; no reliable D call. CDR1 is SEHNR and CDR2 is FQNEAQ in the germline V gene (reference sequence). There are 14 residues in the CDR3. Trimming stripped 5 bases from V and 3 bases from J, with 11 bases between. The chain's CDR3 is CASSPDSVNQPQHF. DNA of the CDR3: TGTGCCAGCAGCCCGGACTCTGTCAATCAGCCCCAGCATTTT.

Of note for this clone: Germline is not matched at one junction end, which may reflect a read error. The rearrangement joins TRBV6-6 to TRBJ2-7; the D gene is possibly TRBD2 (6 bases). The germline gives CDR1 MNHNY, CDR2 SVGAGI (reference sequence). CDR3 length: 16 residues. In DNA form, the CDR3 reads TGTGCCAGCAGTTACGACGGGAGTACAGGCTCCGACGAGCAGTACTTC. Its protein is CASSYDGSTGSDEQYF.

This clone came up once. The V call is TRBV20-1, the J call TRBJ1-1; weak D call: TRBD1 (6 bases). V lost 5 bases and J lost 8, with 12 bases in between. The CDR3 consists of 11 residues. The germline V gene encodes CDR1 DFQATT and CDR2 SNEGSKA (reference sequence). The CDR3 coding sequence is TGCAGTGCTTTGATACAGGGCGAAGCTTTCTTT. Translated, it gives CSALIQGEAFF.

CDR3 sequence: CASSLISAGTSYEQYF. CDR3 bases: TGTGCCAGCAGTCTCATATCAGCGGGAACCTCCTACGAGCAGTACTTC. The V call is TRBV27, the J call TRBJ2-7; 7 nucleotides line up with TRBD2. V lost 5 bases and J lost 0; bases outside the gene matches: 10. In germline, CDR1 is MNHEY, CDR2 SMNVEV (reference sequence). The length of the CDR3 is 16 residues.

The rearrangement uses TRBV11-2 and TRBJ2-1; D possibly corresponds to TRBD1 (5 bases). This CDR3 region has 15 residues. Trimming stripped 0 bases from V and 5 bases from J, with 11 bases between. Germline CDR1 SGHAT, CDR2 FQNNGV. The chain's CDR3 is CASSLDQGLNNEQFF. CDR3 bases: TGTGCCAGCAGCTTAGATCAGGGCCTCAACAATGAGCAGTTCTTC.

V usage is TRBV11-3 and J usage is TRBJ2-1, with TRBD2 identical over 10 bases. The trim removed 2 bases at V and 5 bases at J, leaving 9 bases unmatched. Germline loops: CDR1 SGHNT, CDR2 YENEEA. The CDR3 has 17 amino acids. CDR3 in amino acids: CASSLSLSSGSNNEQFF. For the CDR3, the DNA is TGTGCCAGCAGCTTATCGCTCTCTAGCGGGAGTAACAATGAGCAGTTCTTC.

This clone turned up a few times. The rearrangement links TRBV6-5 to TRBJ1-4; possibly TRBD1 for D (6 bases). The germline V gene has CDR1 MNHEY and CDR2 SVGAGI. The CDR3 is 14 residues long. V dropped 5 bases and J dropped 16 bases, with 23 bases sitting between them. The CDR3 nucleotides read TGTGCCAGCAGTCCTCAGGGGTCCTATCGTCGGTGGTTTTTT. Protein sequence: CASSPQGSYRRWFF.

V usage is TRBV6-1 and J usage is TRBJ1-5; D is possibly TRBD1 (5 bases). Germline V CDR1 and CDR2: MNHNS, SASEGT. The V and J ends lost 7 bases and 5 bases respectively, with 15 bases between them. This CDR3 has 14 amino acids. The CDR3 DNA is TGTGCCAGCAAGGAGGGACCCGGGGATCAGCCCCAGCATTTT. It specifies CASKEGPGDQPQHF.

The rearrangement uses TRBV28 and TRBJ1-4; the D is unclear. Trimming removed 3 bases at V and 6 bases at J, with 11 bases between. This CDR3 has 14 residues. Per germline, CDR1 MDHEN and CDR2 SYDVKM. Here the CDR3 reads CASSLAGRYEKLFF. The CDR3 DNA sequence: TGTGCCAGCAGTTTGGCGGGGAGGTATGAAAAACTGTTTTTT.

This chain connects TRBV4-1 to TRBJ2-7; 9 positions match TRBD2. Germline CDR1 and CDR2: MGHRA and YSYEKL. V shed 0 bases and J 6 bases; nucleotides not matched to a gene: 12. The CDR3 runs to 17 residues. CDR3 region: CASSQEPPEREVCEQYF. The CDR3 DNA reads as TGCGCCAGCAGCCAAGAACCCCCCGAGCGGGAGGTGTGCGAGCAGTACTTC.

The gene calls are TRBV18 and TRBJ1-5, with 7 bases that match TRBD1. The CDR3 loop spans 18 amino acids. Germline lookup yields CDR1 KGHSH and CDR2 LQKENI. Germline trimming cut 3 bases from V and 2 bases from J; bases unmatched to any gene: 13. CDR3 DNA sequence: TGTGCCAGCTCACCCCCCGGACAGGTTATGGGGGGCAATCAGCCCCAGCATTTT. This translates into CASSPPGQVMGGNQPQHF.

This clone was observed once. Here the CDR3 reads CASSLGAGQGTDTQYF. The CDR3 region has the DNA TGTGCCAGCAGCTTAGGCGCAGGGCAGGGAACAGATACGCAGTATTTT. The chain carries TRBV7-6 and TRBJ2-3; a weak D match, TRBD1 (5 bases). The CDR3 totals 16 residues. The V end was cut by 1 base, the J end by 3 bases, with 14 bases between. Germline values: CDR1 SGHVS, CDR2 FNYEAQ.

This chain joins TRBV7-9 and TRBJ1-2, with D unresolved. Trimming removed 5 bases at V and 0 bases at J, with 13 bases between. CDR3 length: 15 amino acids. Germline lookup yields CDR1 SEHNR and CDR2 FQNEAQ (reference sequence). CDR3 residues: CASSPSTSPNYGYTF. In nucleotides, the CDR3 is TGTGCCAGCAGCCCTTCGACGTCCCCTAACTATGGCTACACCTTC.

The V and J genes are TRBV10-3 and TRBJ2-7; the D call may be TRBD1 or TRBD2 (6 bases each). V was shortened by 10 bases and J by 5 bases, with 24 bases between the two germline ends. Germline lookup yields CDR1 ENHRY and CDR2 SYGVKD. The CDR3 sequence is 15 residues long. Here the CDR3 reads CATRVQGGLGNEQYF. In DNA, the CDR3 is TGTGCCACCAGAGTCCAAGGGGGGTTAGGGAACGAGCAGTACTTC.

The CDR3 sequence is CASSAGQDYGYTF. CDR3 in DNA: TGTGCCAGCTCAGCGGGACAGGACTATGGCTACACCTTC. V and J are TRBV18 and TRBJ1-2; 8 bases fit TRBD1. Germline V lookup: CDR1 KGHSH, CDR2 LQKENI. V shed 5 bases and J 3 bases; nucleotides not matched to a gene: 2. This CDR3 is 13 amino acids long.

The chain joins TRBV5-1 to TRBJ2-7, with TRBD2 identical over 9 bases. This CDR3 is 18 amino acids long. V trimming: 4 bases; J trimming: 5 bases; junction bases outside the gene matches: 19. The germline V gene has CDR1 SGHRS and CDR2 YFSETQ. The CDR3 bases are TGCGCCAGCAGCCCGGCGGCTAGCGGGGACCCAAACCTGGACGAGCAGTACTTC. Protein product: CASSPAASGDPNLDEQYF.

A remark on this clone: This may be a read error, as it is one base from a much larger clone. Other DNA sequences of this sample code for an identical CDR3. The genes are TRBV6-5 and TRBJ2-7; D gene unclear. CDR3 size: 15 residues. Germline V gene sequence: CDR1 MNHEY, CDR2 SVGAGI. The V gene lost 6 bases and the J gene lost 4 bases, with 19 bases spanning the gap. The CDR3 nucleotides read TGTGCCAGCAGAAGGACGGCTGATGAGGCGTACGAGCAGTACTTC. Encoded protein: CASRRTADEAYEQYF.

This sequence joins TRBV10-1 and TRBJ2-2; D unclear. V lost 6 bases and J lost 2, with 10 bases in between. Per germline, CDR1 WNHNN and CDR2 SYGVQD (reference sequence). This CDR3 has 14 residues. CDR3 residues: CASSKRANTGELFF. The DNA of the CDR3 is TGCGCCAGCAGCAAAAGAGCCAACACCGGGGAGCTGTTTTTT.

J is TRBJ1-2 and V is TRBV9; no clear D. V was pared by 0 bases and J by 1 base, with 10 bases between. The CDR3 runs to 15 residues. The germline V gene encodes CDR1 SGDLS and CDR2 YYNGEE. The CDR3 bases are TGTGCCAGCAGCGTAGCGGGCAGTCTTAACTATGGCTACACCTTC. Protein sequence: CASSVAGSLNYGYTF.

The rearrangement joins TRBV9 to TRBJ1-2; the match to TRBD1 covers 7 bases. V shed 0 bases, J shed 8 bases, and the junction held 7 bases outside the gene matches. CDR1 and CDR2 (germline): SGDLS, YYNGEE. The CDR3 contains 14 residues. The chain's CDR3 is CASSVGIGTVGYTF. The CDR3 DNA is TGTGCCAGCAGCGTAGGCATAGGGACAGTGGGCTACACCTTC.

This clone was observed a few times. The rearrangement uses TRBV5-1 and TRBJ2-1; weak D call: TRBD2 (6 bases). The CDR3 covers 14 residues. Germline assignment: CDR1 SGHRS and CDR2 YFSETQ. V lost 3 bases to trimming and J lost 7 bases, with 14 bases between them. CDR3 bases: TGCGCCAGCAGCTCCCAGGGTCGGGAGAATGAGCAGTTCTTC. Amino acids: CASSSQGRENEQFF. Combining the CDR3 with reference TRBV5-1 and TRBJ2-1 gives the whole variable domain KAGVTQTPRYLIKTRGQQVTLSCSPISGHRSVSWYQQTPGQGLQFLFEYFSETQRNKGNFPGRFSGRQFSNSRSEMNVSTLELGDSALYLCASSSQGRENEQFFGPGTRLTVL.

The V call is TRBV25-1, the J call TRBJ2-5, with D perhaps TRBD1 or TRBD2 (6 bases each). Germline lookup yields CDR1 MGHDK and CDR2 SYGVNS. The CDR3 is made up of 16 amino acids. The V and J ends lost 7 bases and 5 bases respectively, with 23 bases between them. The CDR3 sequence: CASTLGGGSLGETQYF. Here the CDR3 DNA reads TGTGCCAGCACCCTCGGAGGGGGTAGTCTGGGGGAGACCCAGTACTTC.

This clone was seen a handful of times. The chain couples TRBV5-1 to TRBJ2-7; 14 nucleotides align to TRBD2. The CDR3 is made up of 16 amino acids. V lost 4 bases and J lost 1; bases outside the gene matches: 4. Germline V CDR1 and CDR2: SGHRS, YFSETQ. The CDR3 nucleotides are TGCGCCAGCAGCCCCGGACTAGCGGGAGGATCCTACGAGCAGTACTTC. Translating gives CASSPGLAGGSYEQYF. Drawing the rest from reference TRBV5-1 and TRBJ2-7, the complete variable domain is KAGVTQTPRYLIKTRGQQVTLSCSPISGHRSVSWYQQTPGQGLQFLFEYFSETQRNKGNFPGRFSGRQFSNSRSEMNVSTLELGDSALYLCASSPGLAGGSYEQYFGPGTRLTVT.

The CDR3 DNA follows: TGCAGCGTTGGGAGGTCGAGGGGCTACACCTTC. Encoded protein: CSVGRSRGYTF. This chain uses TRBV29-1 with TRBJ1-2; no clear D. V lost 4 bases, J lost 8 bases, and 11 bases lay in between. Per the germline V gene, CDR1 is SQVTM and CDR2 is ANQGSEA. The CDR3 has 11 residues. The whole variable domain, remainder taken from reference TRBV29-1 and TRBJ1-2, is SAVISQKPSRDICQRGTSLTIQCQVDSQVTMMFWYRQQPGQSLTLIATANQGSEATYESGFVIDKFPISRPNLTFSTLTVSNMSPEDSSIYLCSVGRSRGYTFGSGTRLTVV.

The gene calls are TRBV6-5 and TRBJ2-1; 13 bases are a match to TRBD2. The germline V gene has CDR1 MNHEY and CDR2 SVGAGI. This CDR3 has 13 amino acids. J was trimmed by 4 bases and V by 9 bases; bases with no gene match: 0. The CDR3 sequence: CARGLAGYNEQFF. The CDR3 DNA is TGTGCCAGGGGACTAGCGGGATACAATGAGCAGTTCTTC.

This clone occurred a few times. The chain links TRBV25-1 to TRBJ2-1; 7 positions agree with TRBD2. Germline CDR1 is MGHDK and CDR2 is SYGVNS. J lost 8 bases, V lost 8 bases, and 15 bases had no gene match. This CDR3 spans 15 amino acids. The DNA of the CDR3 is TGTGCCAGCTCAGTGAGGGAGGGGCTCCGGGATGAGCAGTTCTTC. Translating it yields CASSVREGLRDEQFF.